These 27 T cell receptor beta chains share one sample of origin, sequenced in a study of shared clonotypes between healthy human individuals. The table came from immunoSEQ multiplex PCR; TCRdb's copy has only in-frame clones and leaves some out. The sample records about 1.5 million clones, around 98% being singletons. The specimen sequenced was naive CD4+ T cells sorted from blood. Subset in this sample: CD45RA+ positively selected. The receptors originated from a young man in good health.

The V call is TRBV9, the J call TRBJ2-3; the D is unclear. The germline V gene has CDR1 SGDLS and CDR2 YYNGEE. With 0 bases removed from V and 6 bases from J, the gap between germline ends came to 5 bases. The CDR3 is 12 residues long. Here the CDR3 DNA reads TGTGCCAGCAGCGTAGGATACGATACGCAGTATTTT. This translates into CASSVGYDTQYF.

CDR3 sequence (DNA): TGTGCCAGCAGCTCTGATCGAGGGATCACCTTC. It encodes CASSSDRGITF. This rearrangement joins TRBV6-9 to TRBJ1-2; D unclear. The CDR3 sequence is 11 residues long. The V end lost 6 bases, the J end lost 13 bases, and 15 bases lay between the germline ends. CDR1 and CDR2 (germline): MNHGY, SVAAGI.

The chain is built from TRBV5-6 and TRBJ1-3; D gene unclear. V lost 5 bases, J lost 8 bases, and 14 bases lay in between. Germline lookup yields CDR1 SGHDT and CDR2 YYEEEE. The CDR3 is 13 residues long. The CDR3 loop is CASRLLGSDTIYF. Here the CDR3 DNA reads TGTGCCAGCAGGCTTCTGGGGTCGGACACCATATATTTT.

This chain joins TRBV28 and TRBJ2-2; 8 bases align to TRBD1. V trimming: 6 bases; J trimming: 4 bases; junction bases outside the gene matches: 10. CDR1 MDHEN and CDR2 SYDVKM come from the germline V gene. The length of the CDR3 is 16 residues. Written as DNA, the CDR3 is TGTGCCAGCAGCGAGACAGGGGTAACCTTCACCGGGGAGCTGTTTTTT. This sequence encodes CASSETGVTFTGELFF.

V usage is TRBV2 and J usage is TRBJ1-5; D gene uncertain. The germline V and J ends were trimmed by 1 base and 5 bases, with 9 bases remaining between them. This CDR3 region has 14 residues. Looked up from germline, CDR1 is SNHLY and CDR2 is FYNNEI. The DNA for the CDR3 is TGTGCCAGCAGTGAAGTAAAAAGGGATCAGCCCCAGCATTTT. It encodes CASSEVKRDQPQHF.

The chain carries TRBV7-9 and TRBJ2-7; TRBD2 aligns across 13 bases. Germline V lookup: CDR1 SEHNR, CDR2 FQNEAQ (reference sequence). J was trimmed by 2 bases and V by 7 bases; bases with no gene match: 5. The CDR3 runs to 15 residues. The CDR3 here is CASNPGLAGPYEQYF. The CDR3 DNA is TGTGCCAGCAACCCGGGACTAGCGGGGCCCTACGAGCAGTACTTC.

A single count supports this clone. The chain recombines TRBV18 with TRBJ1-5; 11 bases align to TRBD1. V trimming: 0 bases; J trimming: 10 bases; junction bases outside the gene matches: 8. Germline CDR1 reads KGHSH; CDR2 reads LQKENI. The CDR3 loop spans 16 amino acids. The CDR3 reads CASSPPGQGAGQPQHF. The CDR3 region has the DNA TGTGCCAGCTCACCACCCGGACAGGGGGCAGGGCAACCCCAGCATTTT.

The chain has TRBV11-2 and TRBJ1-2; TRBD1 matches at 7 bases. From germline, CDR1 is SGHAT and CDR2 FQNNGV. This CDR3 has 14 residues. V shed 5 bases, J shed 3 bases, and the junction held 6 bases outside the gene matches. The CDR3 DNA follows: TGTGCCAGCAGCCCCGGAGGGGGCCACTATGGCTACACCTTC. As protein: CASSPGGGHYGYTF.

This clone was detected once. The chain combines TRBV6-6 with TRBJ1-2; D gene unclear. This CDR3 is 14 amino acids long. V was shortened by 4 bases and J by 3 bases, with 12 bases between the two germline ends. Per the germline V gene, CDR1 is MNHNY and CDR2 is SVGAGI (reference sequence). The DNA for the CDR3 is TGTGCCAGCAGTTCCCCGGACGGTTACTATGGCTACACCTTC. It is translated as CASSSPDGYYGYTF.

This rearrangement joins TRBV29-1 to TRBJ1-1; D may be TRBD1 (5 bases). This CDR3 contains 13 residues. The germline gives CDR1 SQVTM, CDR2 ANQGSEA. The V gene lost 7 bases and the J gene lost 0 bases, with 12 bases spanning the gap. CDR3 protein: CSAGGSMNTEAFF. The CDR3 nucleotides are TGCAGCGCCGGGGGGAGTATGAACACTGAAGCTTTCTTT.

The gene calls are TRBV29-1 and TRBJ2-1, with D perhaps TRBD2 (6 bases). Trimming took 5 bases from V and 3 from J, leaving 11 bases between them. CDR3 length equals 13 residues. Germline assignment: CDR1 SQVTM and CDR2 ANQGSEA. CDR3 sequence (DNA): TGCAGCGTTACGGGAGTTTTCTACAATGAGCAGTTCTTC. This encodes CSVTGVFYNEQFF.

The rearrangement joins TRBV14 to TRBJ1-1; 8 positions match TRBD1. This CDR3 spans 15 amino acids. From germline, CDR1 is SGHDN and CDR2 FVKESK. With 4 bases clipped from V and 4 bases from J, the junction kept 8 bases outside the gene matches. Written as DNA, the CDR3 is TGTGCCAGCAGCCCACACAGGGGGGGCCCCACTGAAGCTTTCTTT. This sequence encodes CASSPHRGGPTEAFF.

The genes are TRBV5-8 and TRBJ1-5; D is perhaps TRBD1 (5 bases). Trimming stripped 0 bases from V and 7 bases from J, with 11 bases between. The CDR3 has 14 residues. Germline loops: CDR1 SGHTS, CDR2 YDEGEE. CDR3 sequence reads: CASSLGQGAQPQHF. The DNA of the CDR3 is TGTGCCAGCAGCTTGGGTCAGGGTGCCCAGCCCCAGCATTTT.

This clone showed up just a few times. The J gene is TRBJ2-1, the V gene TRBV29-1; 8 bases map to TRBD2. The CDR3 has 15 residues. Germline CDR1 is SQVTM and CDR2 is ANQGSEA. Trimming removed 0 bases from V and 10 bases from J; junction bases left unmatched: 11. The CDR3 region is CSVEDRSGSSSEQFF. The CDR3 DNA follows: TGCAGCGTTGAAGATCGGAGCGGGAGTTCATCGGAGCAGTTCTTC.

The DNA of the CDR3 is TGTGCCAGCTCTCAAAAGGGACATCAGGAATATGAGCAGTTCTTC. Protein: CASSQKGHQEYEQFF. The V call is TRBV18, the J call TRBJ2-1; maybe TRBD1 (6 bases). V was cut by 6 bases and J by 8 bases, with 20 bases left in between. This CDR3 contains 15 residues. Germline V gene lookup returns CDR1 KGHSH and CDR2 LQKENI. Together with reference TRBV18 and TRBJ2-1, the CDR3 gives the full variable domain: NAGVMQNPRHLVRRRGQEARLRCSPMKGHSHVYWYRQLPEEGLKFMVYLQKENIIDESGMPKERFSAEFPKEGPSILRIQQVVRGDSAAYFCASSQKGHQEYEQFFGPGTRLTVL.

V is TRBV5-6 and J is TRBJ2-5; a possible D gene is TRBD2 (6 bases). The CDR3 covers 13 residues. CDR1 and CDR2 from the germline V gene are SGHDT and YYEEEE. V was trimmed by 4 bases and J by 5 bases, leaving 12 bases between them. In DNA, the CDR3 is TGTGCCAGCAGCGTGTGGGGGGAGGAGACCCAGTACTTC. It encodes CASSVWGEETQYF.

The rearrangement joins TRBV19 to TRBJ2-5; D unclear. Germline V gives CDR1 LNHDA, CDR2 SQIVND (reference sequence). The CDR3 has 15 residues. Between the trimmed V and J ends, which lost 3 bases and 5 bases, there was a span of 16 bases. The chain's CDR3 is CASSMQTILGETQYF. CDR3 bases: TGTGCCAGTAGTATGCAGACCATCCTGGGGGAGACCCAGTACTTC.

This clone was seen just once. The rearrangement joins TRBV11-2 to TRBJ2-7, with TRBD2 matching 8 bases. The V and J ends lost 4 bases and 0 bases, in that order; junction bases with no gene match: 5. The CDR3 length is 15 residues. Germline CDR1 reads SGHAT; CDR2 reads FQNNGV. This chain's CDR3 is CASSSGGRSSYEQYF. In DNA form, the CDR3 reads TGTGCCAGCAGCTCGGGCGGGAGGAGCTCCTACGAGCAGTACTTC.

V and J are TRBV6-6 and TRBJ1-3, with 9 bases fitting TRBD1. Germline trimming cut 6 bases from V and 2 bases from J; bases unmatched to any gene: 5. Germline values: CDR1 MNHNY, CDR2 SVGAGI (reference sequence). The CDR3 runs to 15 residues. The CDR3 sequence is CASRGTGPAGNTIYF. For the CDR3, the DNA is TGTGCCAGCAGAGGGACAGGGCCCGCTGGAAACACCATATATTTT.

The chain links TRBV28 to TRBJ2-7; a possible D gene is TRBD2 (5 bases). Trimming shortened V by 7 bases and J by 0 bases, and 19 bases separated the two germline ends. This CDR3 comprises 16 residues. In germline, CDR1 is MDHEN, CDR2 SYDVKM. The CDR3, as DNA: TGTGCCAGCACCCCCCCGGGGATACCGACCTCCTACGAGCAGTACTTC. Protein product: CASTPPGIPTSYEQYF.

This rearrangement joins TRBV10-3 to TRBJ1-1; D gene unclear. The CDR3 totals 11 residues. Germline CDR1 ENHRY, CDR2 SYGVKD. V dropped 7 bases and J dropped 5 bases, with 8 bases sitting between them. CDR3 protein: CAINAGTEAFF. CDR3 coding DNA: TGTGCCATCAATGCGGGGACTGAAGCTTTCTTT.

V gene TRBV18 combines with J gene TRBJ1-5; D is unresolved. Germline CDR1 reads KGHSH; CDR2 reads LQKENI. Trimming shortened V by 3 bases and J by 6 bases, and 9 bases separated the two germline ends. CDR3 length equals 13 residues. CDR3 amino acids: CASSPGLGQPQHF. For the CDR3, the DNA is TGTGCCAGCTCACCCGGCTTGGGTCAGCCCCAGCATTTT.

This clone was seen once. The V and J genes are TRBV28 and TRBJ2-5; 10 positions match TRBD2. Germline V lookup: CDR1 MDHEN, CDR2 SYDVKM. This CDR3 has 15 amino acids. V lost 2 bases to trimming and J lost 5 bases; unmatched junction nucleotides: 5. CDR3 in DNA: TGTGCCAGCAGTTTAAACCTAGCGGGAGTGGAGACCCAGTACTTC. Amino acids: CASSLNLAGVETQYF.

The CDR3 sequence: CATSGTDLAGANVLTF. For the CDR3, the DNA is TGTGCCACCTCCGGGACAGACCTTGCTGGGGCCAACGTCCTGACTTTC. V usage is TRBV5-5 and J usage is TRBJ2-6; TRBD1 matches at 7 bases. The CDR3 sequence is 16 residues long. The germline gives CDR1 SGHKS, CDR2 YYEKEE (reference sequence). Trimming removed 9 bases from V and 2 bases from J; junction bases left unmatched: 11.

This clone is a singleton in its sample. The chain is built from TRBV18 and TRBJ2-1; D is uncertain. The germline V gene encodes CDR1 KGHSH and CDR2 LQKENI. This CDR3 spans 16 amino acids. V dropped 3 bases and J dropped 0 bases, with 12 bases sitting between them. The CDR3 sequence is CASSPGPRTSYNEQFF. CDR3 in DNA: TGTGCCAGCTCACCTGGCCCCAGGACCTCCTACAATGAGCAGTTCTTC.

The chain has TRBV27 and TRBJ1-2; 7 bases line up with TRBD1. This CDR3 contains 12 residues. Germline-derived CDR1 and CDR2 are MNHEY and SMNVEV (reference sequence). Unmatched junction bases numbered 6, after V lost 10 bases and J lost 4 bases. The CDR3 region has the DNA TGTGCCACCCGGACAGGAGTCTATGGCTACACCTTC. It encodes CATRTGVYGYTF.

As regards this clone: This sample also contains other DNA sequences that code for the same CDR3. CDR3 sequence reads: CASSLDSNYGYTF. The CDR3 DNA follows: TGCGCCAGCAGCTTGGACAGTAACTATGGCTACACCTTC. J is TRBJ1-2 and V is TRBV5-1; D remains ambiguous. The germline V and J ends were trimmed by 0 bases and 1 base, with 4 bases remaining between them. The CDR3 is 13 residues long. The V gene's germline CDR1 is SGHRS and CDR2 YFSETQ.